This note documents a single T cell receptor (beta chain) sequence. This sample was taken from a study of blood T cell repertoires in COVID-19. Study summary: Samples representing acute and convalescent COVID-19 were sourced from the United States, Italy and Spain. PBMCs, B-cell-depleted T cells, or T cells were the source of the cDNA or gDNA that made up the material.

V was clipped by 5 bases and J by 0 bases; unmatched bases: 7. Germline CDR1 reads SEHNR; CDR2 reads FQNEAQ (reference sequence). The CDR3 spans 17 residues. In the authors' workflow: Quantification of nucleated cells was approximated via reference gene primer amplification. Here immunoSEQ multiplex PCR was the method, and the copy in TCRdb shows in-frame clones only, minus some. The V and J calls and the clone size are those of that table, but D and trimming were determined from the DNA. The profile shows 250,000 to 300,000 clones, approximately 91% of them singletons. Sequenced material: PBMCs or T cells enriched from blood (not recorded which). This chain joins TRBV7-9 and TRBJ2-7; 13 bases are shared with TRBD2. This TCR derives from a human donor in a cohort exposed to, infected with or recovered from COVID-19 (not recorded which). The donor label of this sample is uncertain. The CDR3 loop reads CASSTGTSGDTSYEQYF. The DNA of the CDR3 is TGTGCCAGCAGCACAGGGACTAGCGGGGACACCTCCTACGAGCAGTACTTC.